These 18 T cell receptor beta chains came from one sample sequenced in a study of T cell responses to AZD1222 COVID-19 vaccine. The repertoire was sequenced with immunoSEQ multiplex PCR; TCRdb's copy has only in-frame clones and lacks some. The sample yields some 150,000 clones, just over 90% seen once. The source material was peripheral blood, sampled on day 0 of MenACWY control vaccination. These receptor sequences come from an adult in good health.

This chain joins TRBV6-5 and TRBJ1-5, with D hard to call. Trimming took 8 bases from V and 8 from J, leaving 16 bases between them. CDR3 size: 13 residues. Germline V gene data show CDR1 as MNHEY and CDR2 as SVGAGI. DNA of the CDR3: TGTGCCAGCGCTGTCCGAGAAAGGGAGCCCCAGCATTTT. Translated, it gives CASAVREREPQHF.

The genes are TRBV28 and TRBJ2-7; TRBD1 aligns across 10 bases. V lost 4 bases and J lost 2; bases outside the gene matches: 8. Germline CDR1 MDHEN, CDR2 SYDVKM. The CDR3 extends over 16 amino acids. The CDR3 DNA reads TGTGCCAGCAGTTCTCTGGGACAGGGGTTGCCCTACGAGCAGTACTTC. Amino acid sequence: CASSSLGQGLPYEQYF.

This chain connects TRBV3-1 (or the pseudogene TRBV3-2) to TRBJ1-1; no definite D call. There are 11 residues in the CDR3. V dropped 3 bases and J dropped 7 bases, with 6 bases sitting between them. The germline gives CDR1 LGHDT, CDR2 YNNKEL (reference sequence). CDR3 DNA: TGTGCCAGCAGCCAGACCGGTGAAGCTTTCTTT. This translates into CASSQTGEAFF.

The chain recombines TRBV11-2 with TRBJ1-6; no clear D gene. With 5 bases removed from V and 0 bases from J, the gap between germline ends came to 14 bases. There are 17 residues in the CDR3. In germline, CDR1 is SGHAT, CDR2 FQNNGV. This CDR3 is CASSPDVLSSYNSPLHF. CDR3 coding DNA: TGTGCCAGCAGCCCGGACGTACTGAGCTCCTATAATTCACCCCTCCACTTT.

This chain uses TRBV5-1 with TRBJ2-2; D is undetermined. V lost 1 base and J lost 2, with 9 bases in between. Germline V CDR1 and CDR2: SGHRS, YFSETQ. The CDR3 consists of 15 residues. The DNA for the CDR3 is TGCGCCAGCAGCTTGACAGCTCATAACACCGGGGAGCTGTTTTTT. Protein: CASSLTAHNTGELFF. The whole variable domain, remainder taken from reference TRBV5-1 and TRBJ2-2, is KAGVTQTPRYLIKTRGQQVTLSCSPISGHRSVSWYQQTPGQGLQFLFEYFSETQRNKGNFPGRFSGRQFSNSRSEMNVSTLELGDSALYLCASSLTAHNTGELFFGEGSRLTVL.

The chain carries TRBV18 and TRBJ1-2; no clear D gene. Trimming stripped 3 bases from V and 0 bases from J, with 8 bases between. CDR3 length: 14 residues. CDR1 KGHSH and CDR2 LQKENI come from the germline V gene. CDR3 nucleotides: TGTGCCAGCTCACCGGACGCAGCTAACTATGGCTACACCTTC. Translation: CASSPDAANYGYTF. The variable domain in full, completed from reference TRBV18 and TRBJ1-2, reads NAGVMQNPRHLVRRRGQEARLRCSPMKGHSHVYWYRQLPEEGLKFMVYLQKENIIDESGMPKERFSAEFPKEGPSILRIQQVVRGDSAAYFCASSPDAANYGYTFGSGTRLTVV.

The rearrangement links TRBV3-1 (or the pseudogene TRBV3-2) to TRBJ1-3; tentatively, D is TRBD1 (5 bases). The V gene's germline CDR1 is LGHDT and CDR2 YNNKEL (reference sequence). V lost 4 bases to trimming and J lost 2 bases, with 9 bases between them. This CDR3 is built from 14 residues. The CDR3 DNA reads as TGTGCCAGCAGCCGGGGGGGGGCTGGAAACACCATATATTTT. Its protein is CASSRGGAGNTIYF.

The J gene is TRBJ1-1, the V gene TRBV6-4; no definite D call. The CDR3 spans 13 residues. V was shortened by 4 bases and J by 4 bases, with 10 bases between the two germline ends. CDR1 is MRHNA and CDR2 is SNTAGT in the germline V gene. The CDR3 DNA reads TGTGCCAGCAGTGCTGAGGGAGGCACTGAAGCTTTCTTT. Protein product: CASSAEGGTEAFF.

The chain uses TRBV24-1 and TRBJ1-2; no definite D call. Germline CDR1 KGHDR, CDR2 SFDVKD. The V and J ends lost 4 bases and 7 bases respectively, with 9 bases between them. CDR3 length: 12 amino acids. CDR3 nucleotide sequence: TGTGCCACCAGTGACACCCGGGGTGGCTACACCTTC. Translating it yields CATSDTRGGYTF.

This chain joins TRBV9 and TRBJ2-2; D is undetermined. The CDR3 is made up of 14 amino acids. Germline V gene data show CDR1 as SGDLS and CDR2 as YYNGEE. V was trimmed by 0 bases and J by 6 bases, leaving 9 bases between them. In DNA form, the CDR3 reads TGTGCCAGCAGCGTAGTGGGGATGTCCGGGGAGCTGTTTTTT. Translated: CASSVVGMSGELFF.

The rearrangement joins TRBV5-8 to TRBJ2-3; D call uncertain. Trimming stripped 1 base from V and 4 bases from J, with 7 bases between. Germline CDR1 SGHTS, CDR2 YDEGEE. The CDR3 is 13 amino acids. The DNA for the CDR3 is TGTGCCAGCAGCTTGTCGCGCGCAGATACGCAGTATTTT. Translation gives CASSLSRADTQYF. Complete variable domain (other parts from reference TRBV5-8 and TRBJ2-3): EAGVTQSPTHLIKTRGQQATLRCSPISGHTSVYWYQQALGLGLQFLLWYDEGEERNRGNFPPRFSGRQFPNYSSELNVNALELEDSALYLCASSLSRADTQYFGPGTRLTVL.

This chain connects TRBV9 to TRBJ1-3, with a weak D call TRBD1 (6 bases). CDR1 and CDR2 (germline): SGDLS, YYNGEE. V lost 3 bases, J lost 5 bases, and 12 bases lay in between. The CDR3 contains 14 residues. The CDR3 nucleotides read TGTGCCAGCAGCGCTACAGGGTTACGAAACACCATATATTTT. Its protein is CASSATGLRNTIYF.

This sequence joins TRBV19 and TRBJ2-7, with D perhaps TRBD2 (6 bases). V was trimmed by 1 base and J by 3 bases, leaving 13 bases between them. Germline CDR1 and CDR2: LNHDA and SQIVND (reference sequence). This CDR3 spans 15 amino acids. CDR3 amino acids: CASSIADRGLYEQYF. The CDR3 DNA reads as TGTGCCAGTAGTATAGCCGATCGGGGACTCTACGAGCAGTACTTC.

This chain uses TRBV5-1 with TRBJ2-1; 7 nucleotides match TRBD1. V was clipped by 4 bases and J by 0 bases; unmatched bases: 7. Germline-derived CDR1 and CDR2 are SGHRS and YFSETQ. CDR3 length: 16 amino acids. This chain's CDR3 is CASSPFRDSSYNEQFF. CDR3 nucleotides: TGCGCCAGCAGCCCTTTCCGGGACAGCTCCTACAATGAGCAGTTCTTC.

V gene TRBV28 combines with J gene TRBJ1-1; 12 nucleotides match TRBD1. The germline gives CDR1 MDHEN, CDR2 SYDVKM. The length of the CDR3 is 17 residues. The V and J ends lost 4 bases and 0 bases, in that order; junction bases with no gene match: 6. CDR3 residues: CASSSRDRGPLNTEAFF. CDR3 in DNA: TGTGCCAGCAGTTCAAGGGACAGGGGGCCCCTGAACACTGAAGCTTTCTTT.

The V and J genes are TRBV24-1 and TRBJ1-1; no reliable D call. This CDR3 is built from 13 residues. V lost 7 bases and J lost 3, with 11 bases in between. CDR1 is KGHDR and CDR2 is SFDVKD in the germline V gene. The CDR3 sequence is CATREAGYTEAFF. The CDR3, as DNA: TGTGCCACCAGGGAGGCGGGCTACACTGAAGCTTTCTTT.

V gene TRBV27 combines with J gene TRBJ1-1; the match to TRBD1 covers 11 bases. The germline V gene has CDR1 MNHEY and CDR2 SMNVEV (reference sequence). The CDR3 totals 14 residues. The V segment lost 6 bases and the J segment 5 bases; nucleotides outside the gene matches: 5. The CDR3 reads CASSLGTGGTEAFF. The DNA for the CDR3 is TGTGCCAGCAGCCTCGGGACAGGGGGTACTGAAGCTTTCTTT.

In regard to this clone: The sample holds other DNA sequences that translate to the same CDR3. The rearrangement joins TRBV10-3 to TRBJ2-1; no reliable D call. Germline CDR1 is ENHRY and CDR2 is SYGVKD. This CDR3 is built from 11 residues. Trimming removed 1 base at V and 5 bases at J, with 0 bases between. In DNA, the CDR3 is TGTGCCATCAGTGAGTACAATGAGCAGTTCTTC. Translating gives CAISEYNEQFF.